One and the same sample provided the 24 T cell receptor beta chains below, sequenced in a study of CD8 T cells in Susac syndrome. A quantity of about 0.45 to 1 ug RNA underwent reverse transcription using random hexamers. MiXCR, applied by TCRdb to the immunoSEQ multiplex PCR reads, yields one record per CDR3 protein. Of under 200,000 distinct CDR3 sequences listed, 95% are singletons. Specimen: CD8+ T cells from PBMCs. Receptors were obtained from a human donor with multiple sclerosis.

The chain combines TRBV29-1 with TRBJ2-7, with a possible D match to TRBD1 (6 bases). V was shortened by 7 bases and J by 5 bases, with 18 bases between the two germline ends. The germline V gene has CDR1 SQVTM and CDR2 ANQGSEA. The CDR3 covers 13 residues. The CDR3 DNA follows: TGCAGCGCCGCAAGCAGGGGCAGGGACGAGCAGTACTTC. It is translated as CSAASRGRDEQYF.

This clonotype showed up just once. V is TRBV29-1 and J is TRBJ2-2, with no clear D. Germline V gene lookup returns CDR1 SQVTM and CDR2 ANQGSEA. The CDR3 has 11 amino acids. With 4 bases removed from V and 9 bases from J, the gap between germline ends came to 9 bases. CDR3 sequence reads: CSVGYGRELFF. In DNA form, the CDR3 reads TGCAGCGTTGGGTACGGGCGGGAGCTGTTTTTT.

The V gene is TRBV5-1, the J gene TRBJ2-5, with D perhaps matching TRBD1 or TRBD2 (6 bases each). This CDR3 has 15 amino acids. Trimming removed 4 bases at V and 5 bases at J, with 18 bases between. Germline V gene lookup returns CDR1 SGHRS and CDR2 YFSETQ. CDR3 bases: TGCGCCAGCAGCCGGATTCGGGGGCTCAGGGAGACCCAGTACTTC. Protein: CASSRIRGLRETQYF.

The CDR3 is CASSWQAGGYEQYF. Here the CDR3 DNA reads TGTGCCAGCAGTTGGCAGGCTGGGGGGTACGAGCAGTACTTC. The chain couples TRBV27 to TRBJ2-7; D is perhaps TRBD2 (6 bases). V lost 4 bases and J 4 bases, leaving 14 bases between the germline ends. Germline V gene lookup returns CDR1 MNHEY and CDR2 SMNVEV (reference sequence). The CDR3 is 14 residues long.

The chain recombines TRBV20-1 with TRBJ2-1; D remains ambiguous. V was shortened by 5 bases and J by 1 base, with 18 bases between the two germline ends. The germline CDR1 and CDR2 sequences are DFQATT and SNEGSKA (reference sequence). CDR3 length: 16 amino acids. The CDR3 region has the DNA TGCAGTGCTCAACCTCTAGAGTACACTTCCTACAATGAGCAGTTCTTC. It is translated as CSAQPLEYTSYNEQFF.

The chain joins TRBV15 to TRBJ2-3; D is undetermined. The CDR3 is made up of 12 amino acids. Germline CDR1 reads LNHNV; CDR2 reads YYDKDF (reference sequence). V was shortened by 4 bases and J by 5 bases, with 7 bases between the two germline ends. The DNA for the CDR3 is TGTGCCACCAGCACCCGCCTAGATACGCAGTATTTT. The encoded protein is CATSTRLDTQYF.

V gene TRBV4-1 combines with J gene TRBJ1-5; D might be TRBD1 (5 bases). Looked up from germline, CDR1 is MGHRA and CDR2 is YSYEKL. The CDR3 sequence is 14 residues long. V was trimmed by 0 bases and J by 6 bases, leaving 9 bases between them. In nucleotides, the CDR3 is TGCGCCAGCAGCCAAGATCGGGACTTTCAGCCCCAGCATTTT. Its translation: CASSQDRDFQPQHF.

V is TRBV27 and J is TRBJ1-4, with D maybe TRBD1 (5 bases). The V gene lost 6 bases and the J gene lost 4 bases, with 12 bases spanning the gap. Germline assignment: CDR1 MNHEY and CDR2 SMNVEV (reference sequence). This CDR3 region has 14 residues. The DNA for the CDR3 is TGTGCCAGCAGCGATGGGGGTGGTAATGAAAAACTGTTTTTT. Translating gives CASSDGGGNEKLFF.

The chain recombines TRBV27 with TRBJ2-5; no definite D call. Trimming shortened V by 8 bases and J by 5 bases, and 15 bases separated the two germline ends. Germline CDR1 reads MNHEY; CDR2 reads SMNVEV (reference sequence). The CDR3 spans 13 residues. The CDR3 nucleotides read TGTGCCAGCCGCAATCCGACAAGGGAGACCCAGTACTTC. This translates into CASRNPTRETQYF.

The CDR3 here is CAVYSGANVLTF. The CDR3 DNA reads as TGTGCAGTATACTCTGGGGCCAACGTCCTGACTTTC. The rearrangement uses TRBV7-7 and TRBJ2-6, with D uncertain. Germline loops: CDR1 SSHAT, CDR2 FNYEAQ (reference sequence). CDR3 length equals 12 residues.

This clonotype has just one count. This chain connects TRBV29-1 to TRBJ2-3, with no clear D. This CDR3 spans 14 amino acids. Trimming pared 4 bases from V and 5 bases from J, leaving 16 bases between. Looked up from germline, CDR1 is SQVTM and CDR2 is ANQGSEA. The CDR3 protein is CSVGLRLPLDTQYF. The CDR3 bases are TGCAGCGTTGGTCTGAGATTACCCTTAGATACGCAGTATTTT.

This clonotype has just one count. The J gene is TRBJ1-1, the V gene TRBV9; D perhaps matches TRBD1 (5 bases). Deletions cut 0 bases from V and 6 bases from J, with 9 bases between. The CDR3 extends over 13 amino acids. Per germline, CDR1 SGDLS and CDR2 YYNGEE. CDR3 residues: CASSVGRAAEAFF. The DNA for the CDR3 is TGTGCCAGCAGCGTAGGCAGGGCCGCTGAAGCTTTCTTT.

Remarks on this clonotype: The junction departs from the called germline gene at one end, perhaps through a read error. CDR3 DNA: TGTGCCACCAGCCGCTCCTCCGAGCAGTACTTC. Amino acids: CATSRSSEQYF. V usage is TRBV15 and J usage is TRBJ2-7, with D unclear. Germline V CDR1 and CDR2: LNHNV, YYDKDF (reference sequence). The CDR3 consists of 11 residues.

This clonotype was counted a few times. The CDR3 spells CASSGGQGIYEQYF. The DNA for the CDR3 is TGTGCCAGCAGTGGGGGACAGGGTATCTACGAGCAGTACTTC. The chain combines TRBV12-3 or TRBV12-4 with TRBJ2-7, with 9 bases that match TRBD1. With 5 bases clipped from V and 3 bases from J, the junction kept 5 bases outside the gene matches. The CDR3 has 14 residues.

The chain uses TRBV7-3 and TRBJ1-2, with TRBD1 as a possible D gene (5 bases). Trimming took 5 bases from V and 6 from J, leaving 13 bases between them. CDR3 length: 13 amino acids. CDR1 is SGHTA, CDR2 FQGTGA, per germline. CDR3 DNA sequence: TGTGCCAGCAGCCCCGAGGGGAGGGATGGCTACACCTTC. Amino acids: CASSPEGRDGYTF.

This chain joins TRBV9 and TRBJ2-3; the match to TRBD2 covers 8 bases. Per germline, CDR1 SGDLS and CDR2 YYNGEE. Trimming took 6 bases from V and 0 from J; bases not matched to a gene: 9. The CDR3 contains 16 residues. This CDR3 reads CASTRGGLISTDTQYF. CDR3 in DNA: TGTGCCAGCACCCGGGGGGGCCTAATAAGCACAGATACGCAGTATTTT.

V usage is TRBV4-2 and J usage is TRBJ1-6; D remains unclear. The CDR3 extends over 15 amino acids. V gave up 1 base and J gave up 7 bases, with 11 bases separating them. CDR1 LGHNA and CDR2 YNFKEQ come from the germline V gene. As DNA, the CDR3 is TGTGCCAGCAGCCAAGCGAGTCTCTCCAATTCACCCCTCCACTTT. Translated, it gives CASSQASLSNSPLHF.

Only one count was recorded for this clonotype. CDR3 protein: CASSSGTGGNQPQHF. CDR3 coding DNA: TGTGCCAGCAGCTCTGGGACAGGGGGCAATCAGCCCCAGCATTTT. The J gene is TRBJ1-5, the V gene TRBV5-6; the match to TRBD1 covers 10 bases. From germline, CDR1 is SGHDT and CDR2 YYEEEE. The CDR3 is 15 amino acids. V trimming: 3 bases; J trimming: 2 bases; junction bases outside the gene matches: 2. Supplemented by reference TRBV5-6 and TRBJ1-5, the full variable domain reads DAGVTQSPTHLIKTRGQQVTLRCSPKSGHDTVSWYQQALGQGPQFIFQYYEEEERQRGNFPDRFSGHQFPNYSSELNVNALLLGDSALYLCASSSGTGGNQPQHFGDGTRLSIL.

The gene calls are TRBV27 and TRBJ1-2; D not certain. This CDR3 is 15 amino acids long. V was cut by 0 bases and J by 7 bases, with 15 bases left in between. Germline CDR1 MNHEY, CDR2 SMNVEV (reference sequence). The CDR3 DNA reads TGTGCCAGCAGTTTATCCGCAGGAGGAGTCGCTGGCTACACCTTC. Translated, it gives CASSLSAGGVAGYTF.

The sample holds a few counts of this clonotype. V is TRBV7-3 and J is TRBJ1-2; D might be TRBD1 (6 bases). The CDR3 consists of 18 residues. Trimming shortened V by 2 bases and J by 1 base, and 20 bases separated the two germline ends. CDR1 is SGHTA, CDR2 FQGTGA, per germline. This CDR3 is CASSLCGVEGGFNYGYTF. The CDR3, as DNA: TGTGCCAGCAGCTTATGTGGAGTTGAGGGGGGTTTTAACTATGGCTACACCTTC.

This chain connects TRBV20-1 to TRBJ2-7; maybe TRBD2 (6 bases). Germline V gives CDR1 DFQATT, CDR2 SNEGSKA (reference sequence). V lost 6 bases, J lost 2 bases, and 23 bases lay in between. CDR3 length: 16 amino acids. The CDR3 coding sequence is TGCAGTGCCATTACCGGGACTTCCCCAAATCCCTACGAGCAGTACTTC. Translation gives CSAITGTSPNPYEQYF.

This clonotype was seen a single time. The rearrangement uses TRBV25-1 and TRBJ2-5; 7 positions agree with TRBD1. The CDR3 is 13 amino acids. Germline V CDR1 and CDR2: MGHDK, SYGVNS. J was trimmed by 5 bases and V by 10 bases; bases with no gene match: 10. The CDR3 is CATPRGHPETQYF. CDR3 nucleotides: TGTGCCACACCAAGGGGGCATCCTGAGACCCAGTACTTC.

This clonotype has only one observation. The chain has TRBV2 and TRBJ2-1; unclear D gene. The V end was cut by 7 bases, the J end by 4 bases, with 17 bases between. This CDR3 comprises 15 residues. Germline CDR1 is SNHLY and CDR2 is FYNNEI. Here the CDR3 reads CASNNSPLSYNEQFF. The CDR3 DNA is TGTGCCAGCAATAACAGCCCCCTTTCATACAATGAGCAGTTCTTC. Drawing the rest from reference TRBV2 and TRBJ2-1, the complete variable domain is EPEVTQTPSHQVTQMGQEVILRCVPISNHLYFYWYRQILGQKVEFLVSFYNNEISEKSEIFDDQFSVERPDGSNFTLKIRSTKLEDSAMYFCASNNSPLSYNEQFFGPGTRLTVL.

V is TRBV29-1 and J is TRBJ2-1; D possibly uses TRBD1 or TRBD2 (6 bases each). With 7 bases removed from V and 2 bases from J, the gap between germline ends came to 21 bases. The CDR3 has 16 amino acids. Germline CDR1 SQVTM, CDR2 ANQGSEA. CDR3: CSAGLLAQGPYNEQFF. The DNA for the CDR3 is TGCAGCGCTGGTCTACTAGCACAGGGCCCCTACAATGAGCAGTTCTTC.